The T cell receptor beta chain under discussion was sequenced for a study of blood T cell repertoires in COVID-19. Study at large: Material from acute and convalescent COVID-19 was sourced from the United States, Italy and Spain.

Assay used: immunoSEQ multiplex PCR; TCRdb lists only in-frame clones, some missing. The sample shows roughly 60,000 clones, roughly 90% of them seen only once. The V end was cut by 3 bases, the J end by 9 bases, with 12 bases between. From germline, CDR1 is MNHEY and CDR2 SMNVEV (reference sequence). The CDR3 has 13 residues. The J gene is TRBJ2-1, the V gene TRBV27; D unclear. The source material was peripheral blood. The sequence derives from a human donor in a cohort sampled during active COVID-19. The chain's CDR3 is CASSLMSPTEQFF. CDR3 in DNA: TGTGCCAGCAGTTTGATGTCTCCTACTGAGCAGTTCTTC.